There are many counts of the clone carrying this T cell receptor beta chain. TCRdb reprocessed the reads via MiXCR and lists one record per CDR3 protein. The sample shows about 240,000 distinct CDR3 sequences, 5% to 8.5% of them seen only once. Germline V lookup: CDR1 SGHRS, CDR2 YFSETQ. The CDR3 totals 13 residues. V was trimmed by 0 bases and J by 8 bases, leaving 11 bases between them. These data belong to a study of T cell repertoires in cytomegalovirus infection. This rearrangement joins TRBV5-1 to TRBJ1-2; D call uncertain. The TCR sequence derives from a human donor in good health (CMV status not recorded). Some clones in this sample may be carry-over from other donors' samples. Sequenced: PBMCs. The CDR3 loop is CASSLDRPLGYTF. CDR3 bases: TGCGCCAGCAGCTTGGACCGACCCTTAGGCTACACCTTC.